This passage covers 21 T cell receptor beta chains from one sample sequenced in a study of cytomegalovirus exposure and HLA in healthy donors (dated by TCRdb to about 2017). Receptors were amplified or captured by the immunoSEQ multiplex PCR assay. A mixture of 60 forward primers for TCR Vbeta segments and 13 reverse primers for TCR Jbeta segments was used in the multiplex PCR. Drawn from immuneACCESS, this table holds only the in-frame rearrangements with V and J called that TCRdb kept. Clones are partly lost; checked studies trace under half to an unresolved V gene and leave the rest unexplained. The sample table contains about 200,000 clones; only one count was recorded for roughly 90% of them. 0.25% to 0.4% of the sample belongs to the ten largest clones. Sequences were obtained from PBMCs. The receptors originated from a woman in her twenties or thirties in good health and CMV-seronegative.

The rearrangement uses TRBV2 and TRBJ1-1; D is ambiguous. This CDR3 is 15 amino acids long. Trimming left V 3 bases short and J 2 bases short, with 13 bases between. Germline values: CDR1 SNHLY, CDR2 FYNNEI. CDR3 loop: CASSELGGSNTEAFF. The CDR3 DNA follows: TGTGCCAGCAGTGAGTTGGGAGGCAGCAACACTGAAGCTTTCTTT.

The chain uses TRBV6-5 and TRBJ2-3, with 8 bases lining up with TRBD2. V trimming: 0 bases; J trimming: 5 bases; junction bases outside the gene matches: 4. Germline CDR1 reads MNHEY; CDR2 reads SVGAGI. The length of the CDR3 is 15 residues. CDR3 nucleotide sequence: TGTGCCAGCAGTTACTCCCTCGCGGGAGGAGATACGCAGTATTTT. This encodes CASSYSLAGGDTQYF.

In its sample, this clone was seen a few times. V is TRBV2 and J is TRBJ1-5; 9 positions agree with TRBD1. V dropped 8 bases and J dropped 6; count of bases not matched to a gene: 11. CDR3 size: 15 residues. Germline CDR1 and CDR2: SNHLY and FYNNEI. For the CDR3, the DNA is TGTGCCAGCTCCCAAGGACAGGGGTGGTCTCAGCCCCAGCATTTT. Translated, it gives CASSQGQGWSQPQHF.

J is TRBJ2-1 and V is TRBV6-1; 13 bases match TRBD2. This CDR3 region has 15 residues. V dropped 6 bases and J dropped 4; count of bases not matched to a gene: 3. CDR1 and CDR2 from the germline V gene are MNHNS and SASEGT. Written as DNA, the CDR3 is TGTGCCAGCAGACTAGCGGGGGGGCTATACAATGAGCAGTTCTTC. This encodes CASRLAGGLYNEQFF.

The V call is TRBV5-1, the J call TRBJ2-1; no definite D call. V lost 4 bases and J 5 bases, leaving 10 bases between the germline ends. From germline, CDR1 is SGHRS and CDR2 YFSETQ. The CDR3 is 13 amino acids. The CDR3 loop reads CASSPNRDNEQFF. CDR3 in DNA: TGCGCCAGCAGCCCGAACCGGGACAATGAGCAGTTCTTC.

The chain joins TRBV6-6 to TRBJ2-2; 13 nucleotides agree with TRBD2. Germline lookup yields CDR1 MNHNY and CDR2 SVGAGI (reference sequence). The CDR3 covers 16 residues. Unmatched junction bases numbered 7, after V lost 4 bases and J lost 8 bases. The CDR3 protein is CASSSKGLAGAGELFF. The CDR3 DNA is TGTGCCAGCAGTTCAAAAGGACTAGCGGGAGCTGGGGAGCTGTTTTTT.

This chain's CDR3 is CASSLGLAGGTDTQYF. The CDR3 bases are TGTGCCAGCAGCCTTGGACTAGCGGGAGGCACAGATACGCAGTATTTT. The V and J genes are TRBV9 and TRBJ2-3; 13 nucleotides align to TRBD2. The junction had 3 bases not matched to a gene; V was cut back by 4 bases and J by 1 base. Germline CDR1 reads SGDLS; CDR2 reads YYNGEE. This CDR3 contains 16 residues.

The chain recombines TRBV28 with TRBJ1-1; 9 bases are shared with TRBD1. Germline V gene lookup returns CDR1 MDHEN and CDR2 SYDVKM. Trimming took 7 bases from V and 4 from J; bases not matched to a gene: 16. The CDR3 covers 17 residues. This CDR3 reads CASNLRGTGPRGTEAFF. In DNA form, the CDR3 reads TGTGCCAGCAACCTGAGAGGGACAGGGCCTCGGGGCACTGAAGCTTTCTTT.

This clone came up once. V usage is TRBV10-3 and J usage is TRBJ2-7, with D tentatively TRBD2 (6 bases). The V gene lost 5 bases and the J gene lost 3 bases, with 11 bases spanning the gap. The CDR3 sequence is 13 residues long. Germline loops: CDR1 ENHRY, CDR2 SYGVKD. The CDR3 DNA follows: TGTGCCATCAGTATGCAAGCGGGCTACGAGCAGTACTTC. Translating it yields CAISMQAGYEQYF.

This chain joins TRBV5-1 and TRBJ2-7; D is undetermined. Germline CDR1 is SGHRS and CDR2 is YFSETQ. CDR3 length: 15 amino acids. Trimming took 3 bases from V and 3 from J, leaving 16 bases between them. CDR3 in DNA: TGCGCCAGCAGCTCTTCCCGACTGGGTGTCTACGAGCAGTACTTC. It translates to CASSSSRLGVYEQYF.

The chain has TRBV30 and TRBJ2-3, with D unresolved. Trimming took off 5 bases at V and 2 bases at J, with 11 bases between the two ends. CDR1 is GTSNPN, CDR2 SVGIG, per germline (reference sequence). This CDR3 spans 13 amino acids. CDR3 sequence: CAWAPRATDTQYF. DNA of the CDR3: TGTGCCTGGGCTCCCCGAGCCACAGATACGCAGTATTTT.

V is TRBV5-6 and J is TRBJ2-7; D perhaps matches TRBD1 (5 bases). The CDR3 is 15 amino acids. CDR1 is SGHDT and CDR2 is YYEEEE in the germline V gene. V shed 4 bases and J shed 4 bases, with 18 bases lying between them. CDR3 in amino acids: CASSGLGQGRYEQYF. The CDR3 DNA reads as TGTGCCAGCAGCGGGCTGGGGCAGGGTCGTTACGAGCAGTACTTC.

The chain carries TRBV7-8 and TRBJ1-4; TRBD1 matches 7 bases. In germline, CDR1 is SGHVS, CDR2 FQNEAQ. The CDR3 has 16 residues. With V trimmed by 5 bases and J by 10 bases, 16 bases remained unmatched. The CDR3 region is CASSKSGAAPGGKLFF. CDR3 coding DNA: TGTGCCAGCAGCAAATCGGGGGCCGCCCCAGGGGGAAAACTGTTTTTT.

The sample holds many counts of this clone. This chain joins TRBV6-5 and TRBJ2-1; the match to TRBD1 covers 7 bases. Germline V gene lookup returns CDR1 MNHEY and CDR2 SVGAGI. The CDR3 consists of 11 residues. V shed 6 bases and J 11 bases; nucleotides not matched to a gene: 4. CDR3 coding DNA: TGTGCCAGCAGCACGGGACAGCAGCAGTTCTTC. Encoded protein: CASSTGQQQFF.

The V call is TRBV6-1, the J call TRBJ1-3, with TRBD1 identical over 8 bases. With 7 bases clipped from V and 8 bases from J, the junction kept 7 bases outside the gene matches. This CDR3 region has 13 residues. CDR1 is MNHNS, CDR2 SASEGT, per germline. CDR3 in DNA: TGTGCCAGCACCTTGGACAGGGAGGACACCATATATTTT. Protein sequence: CASTLDREDTIYF.

This rearrangement joins TRBV5-1 to TRBJ1-2, with TRBD1 matching 7 bases. Germline loops: CDR1 SGHRS, CDR2 YFSETQ. The CDR3 has 12 amino acids. V trimming: 4 bases; J trimming: 8 bases; junction bases outside the gene matches: 5. The DNA of the CDR3 is TGCGCCAGCAGCCCCGACAGGGAAGGCTACACCTTC. Protein product: CASSPDREGYTF.

Details on this clone: This same CDR3 is encoded by further DNA sequences in the sample. The chain has TRBV5-1 and TRBJ2-7; tentative D call: TRBD2 (5 bases). The CDR3 consists of 14 residues. The ends were cut back, 1 base at V and 2 bases at J, with 10 bases in the middle. Germline V gene sequence: CDR1 SGHRS, CDR2 YFSETQ. CDR3 region: CASSLTGFPYEQYF. The CDR3 DNA sequence: TGCGCCAGCAGCTTGACGGGGTTCCCCTACGAGCAGTACTTC.

V gene TRBV6-5 combines with J gene TRBJ2-3; TRBD2 agrees at 8 bases. V shed 6 bases, J shed 6 bases, and the junction held 11 bases outside the gene matches. CDR3 size: 15 residues. From germline, CDR1 is MNHEY and CDR2 SVGAGI. This CDR3 reads CASSLGGGRFDTQYF. For the CDR3, the DNA is TGTGCCAGCAGCCTCGGGGGGGGGCGCTTTGATACGCAGTATTTT.

As DNA, the CDR3 is TGTGCCAGCAGTCACTACCGGGACAGGGAACCAAACACCATATATTTT. Its translation is CASSHYRDREPNTIYF. The chain uses TRBV28 and TRBJ1-3, with TRBD1 matching over 9 bases. After removal of 5 bases from V and 6 bases from J, the junction contained 11 bases not matched to a gene. Germline V CDR1 and CDR2: MDHEN, SYDVKM. This CDR3 spans 16 amino acids.

Here the CDR3 reads CASSLPGRAEAFF. CDR3 sequence (DNA): TGCGCCAGCAGCTTGCCAGGGCGCGCTGAAGCTTTCTTT. The rearrangement joins TRBV5-1 to TRBJ1-1; a weak D match, TRBD1 (5 bases). Between the trimmed V and J ends, which lost 1 base and 6 bases, there was a span of 10 bases. Germline assignment: CDR1 SGHRS and CDR2 YFSETQ. The length of the CDR3 is 13 residues.

This clone is a singleton in its sample. This chain uses TRBV7-8 with TRBJ2-5; TRBD2 aligns across 16 bases. J lost 5 bases, V lost 2 bases, and 5 bases had no gene match. The germline CDR1 and CDR2 sequences are SGHVS and FQNEAQ. The CDR3 runs 17 residues. The CDR3 is CASSLKPGLAGGETQYF. The CDR3 nucleotides are TGTGCCAGCAGCTTAAAGCCGGGACTAGCGGGAGGGGAGACCCAGTACTTC.